This T cell receptor beta chain was profiled in a study of CD8+ T cells in alopecia areata. Study results and caveats: Besides other cells, scalp samples also yield sequences of resident alphabeta T cells from normal skin.

Extracted RNA was reverse transcribed, and the resulting cDNA served as sequencing template. The method was immunoSEQ multiplex PCR; TCRdb's version includes in-frame clones alone and lacks a portion of them. Seen here are some 150,000 clones, around 62% observed once, and the top ten hold approximately 34%. From germline, CDR1 is SGHAT and CDR2 FQNNGV. Trimming left V 5 bases short and J 0 bases short, with 11 bases between. CDR3 length equals 14 residues. Of note for this clone: The antigen is undetermined.

This clonotype was sampled from a human donor in good health. This chain joins TRBV11-2 and TRBJ2-7; tentative D call: TRBD1 (6 bases). Source material: CD8+ T cells sorted from blood. The CDR3 DNA reads as TGTGCCAGCAGCAGTCGGGACAACTCCTACGAGCAGTACTTC. Translation gives CASSSRDNSYEQYF.